What follows are 21 T cell receptor beta chains derived from one specimen sequenced in a study of cytotoxic CD8 clonotypes in ibrutinib-treated CLL. Assay used: immunoSEQ multiplex PCR; TCRdb lists only in-frame clones, some missing. Altogether over 250,000 clones are present, 70% to 80% being singletons, with the ten largest covering approximately 5.6%. Sequencing was performed on PBMCs, taken at disease progression, from a patient treated with ibrutinib. These receptors originate from a human donor with chronic lymphocytic leukemia.

The chain combines TRBV19 with TRBJ1-2; 8 bases are a match to TRBD1. CDR3 length: 15 residues. Germline V gene lookup returns CDR1 LNHDA and CDR2 SQIVND (reference sequence). V shed 3 bases and J 3 bases; nucleotides not matched to a gene: 6. The CDR3 loop is CASSIPGQGHYGYTF. CDR3 nucleotide sequence: TGTGCCAGTAGTATCCCCGGACAGGGTCACTATGGCTACACCTTC.

This clone was recorded a few times. V usage is TRBV6-5 and J usage is TRBJ2-7; maybe TRBD2 (5 bases). CDR3 length: 13 residues. Trimming left V 8 bases short and J 1 base short, with 12 bases between. Germline lookup yields CDR1 MNHEY and CDR2 SVGAGI. The CDR3 bases are TGTGCCAGCTGCCTGTCGGGGTCCTACGAGCAGTACTTC. Encoded protein: CASCLSGSYEQYF.

The chain couples TRBV28 to TRBJ1-1, with 7 nucleotides matching TRBD1. J was trimmed by 1 base and V by 1 base; bases with no gene match: 3. The CDR3 is 15 amino acids. Germline values: CDR1 MDHEN, CDR2 SYDVKM. CDR3 bases: TGTGCCAGCAGTTTATCGGACAGGAGGAACACTGAAGCTTTCTTT. Translated: CASSLSDRRNTEAFF. Using reference TRBV28 and TRBJ1-1 for the parts outside the CDR3, the full variable domain is DVKVTQSSRYLVKRTGEKVFLECVQDMDHENMFWYRQDPGLGLRLIYFSYDVKMKEKGDIPEGYSVSREKKERFSLILESASTNQTSMYLCASSLSDRRNTEAFFGQGTRLTVV.

The chain uses TRBV25-1 and TRBJ1-3; D remains unclear. Looked up from germline, CDR1 is MGHDK and CDR2 is SYGVNS. The ends were cut back, 1 base at V and 0 bases at J, with 7 bases in the middle. The CDR3 covers 15 residues. This chain's CDR3 is CASSEFVGSGNTIYF. The CDR3 coding sequence is TGTGCCAGCAGTGAATTTGTAGGCTCTGGAAACACCATATATTTT. Together with reference TRBV25-1 and TRBJ1-3, the CDR3 gives the full variable domain: EADIYQTPRYLVIGTGKKITLECSQTMGHDKMYWYQQDPGMELHLIHYSYGVNSTEKGDLSSESTVSRIRTEHFPLTLESARPSHTSQYLCASSEFVGSGNTIYFGEGSWLTVV.

The V gene is TRBV29-1, the J gene TRBJ1-2; TRBD1 might be the D (5 bases). This CDR3 region has 13 residues. Looked up from germline, CDR1 is SQVTM and CDR2 is ANQGSEA. The V end lost 7 bases, the J end lost 6 bases, and 18 bases lay between the germline ends. The CDR3 loop is CSASLDRVNGYTF. The CDR3 region has the DNA TGCAGCGCCTCACTCGACAGAGTTAATGGCTACACCTTC. Combining the CDR3 with reference TRBV29-1 and TRBJ1-2 gives the whole variable domain SAVISQKPSRDICQRGTSLTIQCQVDSQVTMMFWYRQQPGQSLTLIATANQGSEATYESGFVIDKFPISRPNLTFSTLTVSNMSPEDSSIYLCSASLDRVNGYTFGSGTRLTVV.

J is TRBJ1-4 and V is TRBV19; 10 bases line up with TRBD1. V lost 5 bases and J lost 7; bases outside the gene matches: 10. Per the germline V gene, CDR1 is LNHDA and CDR2 is SQIVND (reference sequence). This CDR3 contains 16 residues. The CDR3 DNA reads as TGTGCCAGTAGTTCCCCCGGGACAGGGGACGGTGAAAAACTGTTTTTT. Encoded protein: CASSSPGTGDGEKLFF.

This clone was observed a few times. The chain joins TRBV14 to TRBJ2-2; D gene ambiguous. CDR3 length equals 14 residues. Germline CDR1 SGHDN, CDR2 FVKESK. Trimming stripped 5 bases from V and 1 base from J, with 8 bases between. The CDR3 protein is CASSRNRNTGELFF. DNA for the CDR3: TGTGCCAGCAGCAGGAACAGGAACACCGGGGAGCTGTTTTTT.

The CDR3 sequence: CASSRAQGAETQYF. CDR3 nucleotides: TGTGCCAGCAGTCGGGCCCAGGGGGCAGAGACCCAGTACTTC. The chain is built from TRBV6-1 and TRBJ2-5, with 8 bases fitting TRBD1. With V trimmed by 5 bases and J by 4 bases, 6 bases remained unmatched. Looked up from germline, CDR1 is MNHNS and CDR2 is SASEGT. This CDR3 spans 14 amino acids.

The chain recombines TRBV6-5 with TRBJ2-7; D remains ambiguous. Trimming removed 0 bases from V and 3 bases from J, with 12 bases in between. Germline V gene lookup returns CDR1 MNHEY and CDR2 SVGAGI. This CDR3 has 15 residues. CDR3 sequence reads: CASSYSPVTNYEQYF. The CDR3, as DNA: TGTGCCAGCAGTTACTCCCCGGTCACAAACTACGAGCAGTACTTC.

This clone appeared a few times. The chain carries TRBV5-1 and TRBJ2-5, with 10 bases aligning to TRBD1. Germline assignment: CDR1 SGHRS and CDR2 YFSETQ. J lost 5 bases, V lost 0 bases, and 1 base had no gene match. The CDR3 loop spans 14 amino acids. DNA of the CDR3: TGCGCCAGCAGCTTGGGACAGGGGGCCGAGACCCAGTACTTC. Amino acid sequence: CASSLGQGAETQYF.

This clone has a handful of counts. The chain uses TRBV7-2 and TRBJ2-2; TRBD2 matches at 9 bases. Germline CDR1 and CDR2: SGHTA and FQGNSA. There are 16 residues in the CDR3. V was pared by 3 bases and J by 4 bases, with 6 bases of the junction left unmatched. CDR3 loop: CASSFLAGVSTGELFF. CDR3 nucleotide sequence: TGTGCCAGCAGCTTCTTAGCGGGAGTGAGCACCGGGGAGCTGTTTTTT.

The chain has TRBV15 and TRBJ2-4; D uncertain. The V end was cut by 0 bases, the J end by 5 bases, with 5 bases between. Per germline, CDR1 LNHNV and CDR2 YYDKDF (reference sequence). The CDR3 is made up of 13 amino acids. CDR3 sequence reads: CATSRDKENIQYF. CDR3 coding DNA: TGTGCCACCAGCAGAGATAAGGAAAACATTCAGTACTTC.

This sequence joins TRBV2 and TRBJ1-2; TRBD1 is a possible D gene (6 bases). V was shortened by 2 bases and J by 4 bases, with 17 bases between the two germline ends. The germline V gene has CDR1 SNHLY and CDR2 FYNNEI. The CDR3 runs to 16 residues. The CDR3 region has the DNA TGTGCCAGCAGTGAACGGGGGCAAGACATCTTCTATGGCTACACCTTC. Translation: CASSERGQDIFYGYTF.

The chain couples TRBV20-1 to TRBJ1-1, with 8 bases identical to TRBD1. J was trimmed by 9 bases and V by 5 bases; bases with no gene match: 5. CDR3 size: 11 residues. Germline-derived CDR1 and CDR2 are DFQATT and SNEGSKA (reference sequence). Written as DNA, the CDR3 is TGCAGTGCTGGACGGACAGGGCAAGCTTTCTTT. Amino acid sequence: CSAGRTGQAFF.

The V gene is TRBV4-1, the J gene TRBJ2-7; TRBD2 agrees at 8 bases. The J segment lost 4 bases and the V segment lost 1 base, leaving 9 bases of the junction unmatched. CDR3 length equals 16 residues. CDR1 is MGHRA, CDR2 YSYEKL, per germline. The CDR3 coding sequence is TGCGCCAGCAGCCAAGCCCTTAGCGGGACTTATTACGAGCAGTACTTC. As protein: CASSQALSGTYYEQYF.

The chain uses TRBV5-1 and TRBJ1-2; perhaps TRBD1 as D (6 bases). V lost 4 bases and J lost 1, with 17 bases in between. CDR1 is SGHRS, CDR2 YFSETQ, per germline. There are 16 residues in the CDR3. DNA of the CDR3: TGCGCCAGCAGCACCGGAGGACAGCTCCTTAACTATGGCTACACCTTC. Its translation is CASSTGGQLLNYGYTF.

V is TRBV19 and J is TRBJ2-3; D unclear. The CDR3 is made up of 16 amino acids. V dropped 2 bases and J dropped 2 bases, with 14 bases sitting between them. Germline V CDR1 and CDR2: LNHDA, SQIVND (reference sequence). The CDR3 nucleotides are TGTGCCAGTAGTATACATTCCAGAACCTTCACAGATACGCAGTATTTT. Protein sequence: CASSIHSRTFTDTQYF.

This clone was picked up a small number of times. CDR3 amino acids: CAISTGDGSPLHF. Here the CDR3 DNA reads TGTGCCATCAGCACAGGGGATGGCTCACCCCTCCACTTT. The chain links TRBV10-3 to TRBJ1-6, with 7 bases that match TRBD1. Trimming took 6 bases from V and 10 from J; bases not matched to a gene: 6. Germline assignment: CDR1 ENHRY and CDR2 SYGVKD. The CDR3 length is 13 residues.

V is TRBV10-3 and J is TRBJ1-5; TRBD1 might be the D (5 bases). Trimming left V 4 bases short and J 4 bases short, with 11 bases between. The CDR3 extends over 14 amino acids. Germline CDR1 reads ENHRY; CDR2 reads SYGVKD. CDR3 residues: CAISGGTENQPQHF. The CDR3 DNA follows: TGTGCCATCAGTGGGGGGACGGAAAATCAGCCCCAGCATTTT.

The gene calls are TRBV11-2 and TRBJ2-5; 8 bases map to TRBD1. CDR1 is SGHAT, CDR2 FQNNGV, per germline. The CDR3 is 14 residues long. The trim removed 5 bases at V and 2 bases at J, leaving 4 bases unmatched. Written as DNA, the CDR3 is TGTGCCAGCAGCCGAAACAGGGGGCAAGAGACCCAGTACTTC. Its translation: CASSRNRGQETQYF.

This chain uses TRBV7-2 with TRBJ2-5; D unclear. V dropped 8 bases and J dropped 1 base, with 11 bases sitting between them. From germline, CDR1 is SGHTA and CDR2 FQGNSA. CDR3 length: 13 amino acids. The CDR3 protein is CASFGGIQETQYF. The CDR3 DNA is TGTGCCAGCTTCGGTGGAATCCAAGAGACCCAGTACTTC. The complete variable domain, with remaining parts taken from reference TRBV7-2 and TRBJ2-5, reads GAGVSQSPSNKVTEKGKDVELRCDPISGHTALYWYRQSLGQGLEFLIYFQGNSAPDKSGLPSDRFSAERTGGSVSTLTIQRTQQEDSAVYLCASFGGIQETQYFGPGTRLLVL.